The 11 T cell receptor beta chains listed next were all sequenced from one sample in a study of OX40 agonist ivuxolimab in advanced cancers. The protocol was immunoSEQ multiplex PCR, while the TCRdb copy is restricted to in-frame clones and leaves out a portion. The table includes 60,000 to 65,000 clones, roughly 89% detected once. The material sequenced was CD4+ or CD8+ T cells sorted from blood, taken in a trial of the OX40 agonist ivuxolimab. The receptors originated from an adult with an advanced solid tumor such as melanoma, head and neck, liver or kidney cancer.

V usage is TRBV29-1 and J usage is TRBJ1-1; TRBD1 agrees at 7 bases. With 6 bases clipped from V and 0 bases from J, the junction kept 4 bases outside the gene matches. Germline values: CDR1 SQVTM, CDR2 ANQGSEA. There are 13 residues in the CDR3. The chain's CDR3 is CSVEQGMNTEAFF. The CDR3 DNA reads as TGCAGCGTAGAACAGGGGATGAACACTGAAGCTTTCTTT.

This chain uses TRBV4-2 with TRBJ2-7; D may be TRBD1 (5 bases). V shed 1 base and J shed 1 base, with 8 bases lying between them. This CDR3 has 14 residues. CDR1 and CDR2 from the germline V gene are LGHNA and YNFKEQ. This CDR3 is CASSQGQGSYEQYF. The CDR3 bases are TGTGCCAGCAGCCAAGGTCAGGGATCCTACGAGCAGTACTTC.

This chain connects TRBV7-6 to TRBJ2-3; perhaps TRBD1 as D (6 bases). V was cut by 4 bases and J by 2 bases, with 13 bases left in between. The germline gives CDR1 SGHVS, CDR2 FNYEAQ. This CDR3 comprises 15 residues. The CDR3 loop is CASSSTQGHTDTQYF. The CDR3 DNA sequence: TGTGCCAGCAGCTCCACCCAGGGGCACACAGATACGCAGTATTTT. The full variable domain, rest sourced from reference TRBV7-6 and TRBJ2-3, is GAGVSQSPRYKVTKRGQDVALRCDPISGHVSLYWYRQALGQGPEFLTYFNYEAQQDKSGLPNDRFSAERPEGSISTLTIQRTEQRDSAMYRCASSSTQGHTDTQYFGPGTRLTVL.

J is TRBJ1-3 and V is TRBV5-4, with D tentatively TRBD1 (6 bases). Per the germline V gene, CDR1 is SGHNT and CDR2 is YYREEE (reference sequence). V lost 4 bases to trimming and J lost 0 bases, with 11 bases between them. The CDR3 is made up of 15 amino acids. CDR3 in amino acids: CASSPGQNSGNTIYF. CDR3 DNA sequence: TGTGCCAGCAGCCCGGGACAAAACTCTGGAAACACCATATATTTT.

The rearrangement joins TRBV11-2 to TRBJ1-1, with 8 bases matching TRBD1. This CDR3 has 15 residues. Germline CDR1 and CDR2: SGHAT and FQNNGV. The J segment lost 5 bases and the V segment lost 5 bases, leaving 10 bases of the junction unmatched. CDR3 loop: CASSQGQGAKTEAFF. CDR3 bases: TGTGCCAGCAGCCAAGGGCAGGGGGCAAAGACTGAAGCTTTCTTT.

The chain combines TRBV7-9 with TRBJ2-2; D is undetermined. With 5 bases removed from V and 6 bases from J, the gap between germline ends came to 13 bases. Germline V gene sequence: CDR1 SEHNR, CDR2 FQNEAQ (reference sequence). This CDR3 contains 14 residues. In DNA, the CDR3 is TGTGCCAGCAGCCGAAGTTATTACCCCGGGGAGCTGTTTTTT. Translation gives CASSRSYYPGELFF.

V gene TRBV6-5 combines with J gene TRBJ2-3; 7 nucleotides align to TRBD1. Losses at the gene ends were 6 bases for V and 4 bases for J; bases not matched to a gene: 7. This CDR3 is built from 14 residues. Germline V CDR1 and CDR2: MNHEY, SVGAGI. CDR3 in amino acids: CASSLGQVSDTQYF. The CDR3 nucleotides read TGTGCCAGCAGCCTCGGACAGGTTTCAGATACGCAGTATTTT.

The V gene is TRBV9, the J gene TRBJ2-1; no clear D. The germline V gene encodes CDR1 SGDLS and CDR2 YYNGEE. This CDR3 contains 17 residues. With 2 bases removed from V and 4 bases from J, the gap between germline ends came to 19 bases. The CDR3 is CASSVAPSDSSYNEQFF. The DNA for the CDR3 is TGTGCCAGCAGCGTCGCTCCTTCTGATTCTTCATACAATGAGCAGTTCTTC. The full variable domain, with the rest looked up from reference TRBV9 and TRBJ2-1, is DSGVTQTPKHLITATGQRVTLRCSPRSGDLSVYWYQQSLDQGLQFLIQYYNGEERAKGNILERFSAQQFPDLHSELNLSSLELGDSALYFCASSVAPSDSSYNEQFFGPGTRLTVL.

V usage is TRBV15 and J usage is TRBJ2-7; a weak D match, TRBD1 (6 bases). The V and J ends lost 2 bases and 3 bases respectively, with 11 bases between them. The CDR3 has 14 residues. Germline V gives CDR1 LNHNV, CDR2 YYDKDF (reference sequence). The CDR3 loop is CATSRKTGFYEQYF. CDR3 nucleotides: TGTGCCACCAGCAGAAAGACAGGCTTCTACGAGCAGTACTTC.

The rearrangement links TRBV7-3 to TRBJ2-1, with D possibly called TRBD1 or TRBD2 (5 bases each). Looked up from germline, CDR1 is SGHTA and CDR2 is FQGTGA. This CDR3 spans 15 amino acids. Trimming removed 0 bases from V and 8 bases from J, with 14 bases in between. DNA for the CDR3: TGTGCCAGCAGCTTAACCGCTCGCTTGGGGGATGAGCAGTTCTTC. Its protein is CASSLTARLGDEQFF.

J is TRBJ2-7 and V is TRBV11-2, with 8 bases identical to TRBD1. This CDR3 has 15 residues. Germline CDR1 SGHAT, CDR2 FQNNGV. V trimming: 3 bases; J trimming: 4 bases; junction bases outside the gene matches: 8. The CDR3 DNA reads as TGTGCCAGCAGCTTCCAGGGGGCGCCGGGATACGAGCAGTACTTC. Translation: CASSFQGAPGYEQYF.